This T cell receptor (beta chain) comes out of a study of identical twins. TCRdb re-analysed the 5' RACE reads in MiXCR, keeping a single row per CDR3 protein. Among 700,000 or so distinct CDR3 sequences, over 8.5% were seen once, and the ten largest hold approximately 0.94%. This clonotype was detected ten times or more. The CDR3 consists of 12 residues. V was clipped by 7 bases and J by 2 bases, with 9 bases between them. The germline gives CDR1 SEHNR, CDR2 FQNEAQ (reference sequence). This same sample was also taken into another study, of yellow fever vaccine responses in identical twins.

The V and J genes are TRBV7-9 and TRBJ2-7; D is unresolved. Source material: PBMCs. The sequence was collected from a woman in her late teens or twenties in good health. The chain's CDR3 is CASTLPPYEQYF. The CDR3 DNA follows: TGTGCCAGCACCCTACCCCCCTACGAGCAGTACTTC.